This T cell receptor (beta chain) was documented in a study of OX40 agonist ivuxolimab in advanced cancers. Whole-study context: Partial responses were seen in three patients, one with hepatocellular carcinoma and two with cutaneous melanoma. Study-wide points: Clonal expansion was among the lowest in partial responders at 0.1-3.0 mg/kg, especially CD8+. Dosing at 0.1 to 3.0 mg/kg was accompanied by clonal expansion of CD4+ and CD8+ blood T cells by week 6.

A note on this clone: Its specificity is not known.

Produced via immunoSEQ multiplex PCR; TCRdb's table is partial and in-frame only. The data hold tens of thousands of clones, with around 90% observed a single time. This CDR3 contains 14 residues. V was trimmed by 0 bases and J by 3 bases, leaving 10 bases between them. CDR1 is SGHNT, CDR2 YYREEE, per germline (reference sequence). This chain links TRBV5-4 with TRBJ2-7; no reliable D call. The sample consisted of CD4+ or CD8+ T cells sorted from blood, taken in a trial of the OX40 agonist ivuxolimab. This sequence originates from an adult with an advanced solid tumor such as melanoma, head and neck, liver or kidney cancer. Written as DNA, the CDR3 is TGTGCCAGCAGCTTGGAGCAAGCCTTCTACGAGCAGTACTTC. The encoded protein is CASSLEQAFYEQYF.